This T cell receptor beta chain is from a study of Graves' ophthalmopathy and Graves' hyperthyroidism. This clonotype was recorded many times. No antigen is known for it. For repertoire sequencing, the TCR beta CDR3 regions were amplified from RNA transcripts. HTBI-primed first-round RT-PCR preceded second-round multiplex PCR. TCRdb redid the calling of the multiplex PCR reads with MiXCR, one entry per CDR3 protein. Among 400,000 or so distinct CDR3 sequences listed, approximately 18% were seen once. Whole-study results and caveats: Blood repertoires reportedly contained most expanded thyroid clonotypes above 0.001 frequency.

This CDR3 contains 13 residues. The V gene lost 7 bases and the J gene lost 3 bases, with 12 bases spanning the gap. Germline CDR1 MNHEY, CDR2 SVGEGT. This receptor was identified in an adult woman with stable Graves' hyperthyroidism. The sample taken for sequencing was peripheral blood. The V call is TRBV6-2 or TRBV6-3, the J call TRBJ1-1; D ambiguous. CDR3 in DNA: TGTGCCAGCAAAAGGCCGCTGGACACTGAAGCTTTCTTT. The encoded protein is CASKRPLDTEAFF.